One T cell receptor beta chain is described in this entry. The sample comes from a study of blood T cell repertoires in COVID-19. Study-level background: There were acute and convalescent COVID-19 samples, and they came from the United States, Italy and Spain.

Per the original data handling: Counts of nucleated cells, estimated from reference gene primer amplification, were obtained. Profiled with immunoSEQ multiplex PCR; TCRdb holds only in-frame clones, not every one. That table furnishes V, J and clone size, whereas the DNA furnished D and trimming. The sample lists about 210,000 clones, around 88% seen once, with roughly 8.2% in the top ten. This clonotype originated in a woman between 45 and 60 years old with acute or convalescent COVID-19. Sequenced material: peripheral blood.

CDR3 sequence reads: CASAGSDAYEQYF. In nucleotides, the CDR3 is TGTGCCAGCGCGGGGAGCGATGCCTACGAGCAGTACTTC. This chain uses TRBV6-5 with TRBJ2-7; tentative D call: TRBD2 (6 bases). This CDR3 has 13 amino acids. Trimming took 8 bases from V and 2 from J, leaving 13 bases between them. From germline, CDR1 is MNHEY and CDR2 SVGAGI.